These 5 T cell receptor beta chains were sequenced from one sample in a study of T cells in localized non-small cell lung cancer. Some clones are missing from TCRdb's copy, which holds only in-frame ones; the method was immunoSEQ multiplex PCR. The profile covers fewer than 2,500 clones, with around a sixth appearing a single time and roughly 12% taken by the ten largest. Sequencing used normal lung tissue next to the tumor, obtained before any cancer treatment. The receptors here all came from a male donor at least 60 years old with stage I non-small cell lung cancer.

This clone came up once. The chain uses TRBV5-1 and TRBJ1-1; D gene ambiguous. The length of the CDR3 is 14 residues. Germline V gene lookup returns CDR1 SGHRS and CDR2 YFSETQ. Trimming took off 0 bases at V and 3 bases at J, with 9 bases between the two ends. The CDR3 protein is CASSLVGSDTEAFF. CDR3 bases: TGCGCCAGCAGCTTGGTTGGGTCCGACACTGAAGCTTTCTTT.

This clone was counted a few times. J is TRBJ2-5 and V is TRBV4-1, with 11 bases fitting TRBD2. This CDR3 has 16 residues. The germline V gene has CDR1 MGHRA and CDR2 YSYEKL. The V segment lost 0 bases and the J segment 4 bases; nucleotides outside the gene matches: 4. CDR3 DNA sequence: TGCGCCAGCAGCCAAGAGGGCGGACTAGCGGGAGAGACCCAGTACTTC. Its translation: CASSQEGGLAGETQYF.

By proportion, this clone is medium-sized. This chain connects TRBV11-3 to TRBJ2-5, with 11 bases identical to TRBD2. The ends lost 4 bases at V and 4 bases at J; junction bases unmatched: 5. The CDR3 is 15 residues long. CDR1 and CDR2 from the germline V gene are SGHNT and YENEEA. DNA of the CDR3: TGTGCCAGCAGCTCCGGGACTAGCGGCGGAGAGACCCAGTACTTC. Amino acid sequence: CASSSGTSGGETQYF.

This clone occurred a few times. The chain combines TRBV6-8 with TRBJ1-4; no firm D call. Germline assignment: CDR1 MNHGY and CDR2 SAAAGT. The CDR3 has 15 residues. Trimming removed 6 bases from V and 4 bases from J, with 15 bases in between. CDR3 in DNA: TGTGCCAGCAGCCGGGTCAGCACAGTTAATGAAAAACTGTTTTTT. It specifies CASSRVSTVNEKLFF.

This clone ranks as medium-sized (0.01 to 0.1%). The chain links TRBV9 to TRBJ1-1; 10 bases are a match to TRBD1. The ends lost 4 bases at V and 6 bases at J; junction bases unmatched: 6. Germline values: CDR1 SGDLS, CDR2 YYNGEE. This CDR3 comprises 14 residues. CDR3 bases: TGTGCCAGCAGCCCCGGGACAGGGGAGTCTGAAGCTTTCTTT. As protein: CASSPGTGESEAFF. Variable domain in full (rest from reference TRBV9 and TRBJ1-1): DSGVTQTPKHLITATGQRVTLRCSPRSGDLSVYWYQQSLDQGLQFLIQYYNGEERAKGNILERFSAQQFPDLHSELNLSSLELGDSALYFCASSPGTGESEAFFGQGTRLTVV.